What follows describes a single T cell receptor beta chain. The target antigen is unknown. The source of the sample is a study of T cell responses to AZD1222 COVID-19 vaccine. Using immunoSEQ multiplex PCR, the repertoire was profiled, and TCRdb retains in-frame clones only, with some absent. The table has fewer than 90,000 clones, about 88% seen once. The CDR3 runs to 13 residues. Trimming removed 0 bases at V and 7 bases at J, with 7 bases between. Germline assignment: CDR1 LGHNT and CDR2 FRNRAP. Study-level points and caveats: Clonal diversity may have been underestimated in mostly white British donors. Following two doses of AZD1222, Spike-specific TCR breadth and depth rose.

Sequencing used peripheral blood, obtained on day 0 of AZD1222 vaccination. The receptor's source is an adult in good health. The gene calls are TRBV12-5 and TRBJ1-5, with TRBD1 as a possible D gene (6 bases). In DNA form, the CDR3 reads TGTGCTAGTGGTTTGGTAGGGGGGCAGCCCCAGCATTTT. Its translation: CASGLVGGQPQHF.